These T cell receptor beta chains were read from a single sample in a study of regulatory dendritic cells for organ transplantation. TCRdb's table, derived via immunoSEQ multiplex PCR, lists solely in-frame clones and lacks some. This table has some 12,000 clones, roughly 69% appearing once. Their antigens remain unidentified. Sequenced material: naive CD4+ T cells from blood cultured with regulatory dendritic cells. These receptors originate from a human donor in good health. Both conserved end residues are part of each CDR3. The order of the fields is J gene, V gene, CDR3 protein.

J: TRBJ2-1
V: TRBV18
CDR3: CASSLTDRGGPDEQFF

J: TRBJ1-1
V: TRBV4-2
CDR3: CASSLGAGSEGTEAFF

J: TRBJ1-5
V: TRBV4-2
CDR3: CASSQASTGNQPQHF

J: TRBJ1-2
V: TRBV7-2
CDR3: CASSSHREMRGYTF

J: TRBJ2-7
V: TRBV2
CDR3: CASSDVGGGGSYEQYF

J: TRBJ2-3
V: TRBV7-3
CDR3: CASSQGLAGVGTDTQYF

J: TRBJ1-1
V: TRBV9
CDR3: CASSTFTGPNTEAFF

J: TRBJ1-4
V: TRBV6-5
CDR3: CASNSRGLEEKLFF

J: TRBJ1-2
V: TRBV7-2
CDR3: CASSSGQGNYGYTF

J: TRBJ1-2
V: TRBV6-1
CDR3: CASSEQQGGPSTF

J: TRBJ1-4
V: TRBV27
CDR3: CASQDRGNEKLFF

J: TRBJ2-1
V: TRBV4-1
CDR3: CASSHLPGQGTPEQFF

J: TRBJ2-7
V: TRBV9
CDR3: CASSPGTVSYEQYF

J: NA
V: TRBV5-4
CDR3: CASSRDSVGEQYF

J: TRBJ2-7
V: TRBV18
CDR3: CASSPSQGRDYEQYF

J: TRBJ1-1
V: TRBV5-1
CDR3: CASSLGTVLNTEAFF

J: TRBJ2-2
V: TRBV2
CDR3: CASSERFPRSGELFF

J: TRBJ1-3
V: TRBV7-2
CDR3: CASSLASQEWGNTIYF

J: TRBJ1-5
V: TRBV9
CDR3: CASSVGPREDAQPQHF

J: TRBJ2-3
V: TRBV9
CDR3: CASSVGLFTDTQYF

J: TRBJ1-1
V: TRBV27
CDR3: CASSPQGSTEAFF

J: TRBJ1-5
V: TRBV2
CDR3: CASSEELLSNQPQHF

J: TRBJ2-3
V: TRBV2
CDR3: CASSELGAGGTDTQYF

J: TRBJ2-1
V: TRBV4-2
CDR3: CASSRELAGNYNEQFF